The rows below give T cell receptor beta chains drawn from one sample of a study of cytomegalovirus exposure and HLA in healthy donors. Clones were read by immunoSEQ multiplex PCR, and TCRdb kept only the in-frame ones, dropping some. The sample lists 150,000 or so clones; around 74% were seen once. The sample was PBMCs. Source of these receptors: a man younger than 30 in good health and CMV-seronegative. Both conserved end residues are part of each CDR3.

cdr3_aa,v_call
CASSVASSVTDTQYF,TRBV9
CASSISKLANNEQFF,TRBV19
CASSDSVGRNSPLHF,TRBV6-4
CASSQDRPSGGIGEQETQYF,TRBV4-2
CASSLAGQGKLSGYTF,TRBV13
CASSPRAGNTIYF,TRBV6-5
CASTVQGRETQYF,TRBV2
CASSNSLDETQYF,TRBV21-1
CASIVGGGLRSSEGLHF,TRBV10-2
CASNLGQSTDTQYF,TRBV2